The 22 T cell receptor beta chains given below trace back to one sample, sequenced in a study of tumor-infiltrating lymphocytes in primary liver carcinoma. Starting material of 500 to 600 ng total RNA yielded TCR beta cDNA via a constant-region primer. Three-round nested multiplex PCR performed with slightly modified ARM-PCR produced the TCR beta libraries. In the first two PCR rounds, TRBV1-TRBV30 forward primers were paired with a C-beta reverse primer, and each round lasted about 9 cycles. TCRdb fed the multiplex PCR reads into MiXCR, producing one record per CDR3 protein. The top ten hold approximately 10% of the sample, which has about 120,000 distinct CDR3 sequences, 55% to 65% seen once. RNA and DNA were co-extracted from about 19-30 mg of unsorted bulk tissue. Specimen: liver tumor tissue from sampling region 1. Subset: tumor region T1, superior pole. The receptors here all came from a woman aged 55-70 years with primary liver carcinoma and hepatitis B virus infection.

The V call is TRBV5-1, the J call TRBJ1-3, with D unresolved. CDR3 length: 14 amino acids. Deletions cut 4 bases from V and 3 bases from J, with 11 bases between. The germline gives CDR1 SGHRS, CDR2 YFSETQ. Here the CDR3 DNA reads TGCGCCAGCAGCCCGGGGATAGATGGAAACACCATATATTTT. It codes for CASSPGIDGNTIYF.

Details on this clonotype: One end of the junction does not line up with germline, which may come from a read error. V gene TRBV11-2 combines with J gene TRBJ1-2; possible D gene TRBD1, 5 bases. Germline V gene sequence: CDR1 SGHAT, CDR2 FQNNGV. This CDR3 spans 17 amino acids. The CDR3 DNA reads as TGTGCCAGTAGCTTAGATTCGATCAGGGCGCCGCGCTATGGCTACACCTTC. Its protein is CASSLDSIRAPRYGYTF.

A note on this clonotype: This clone may be a read error of a much larger clone one base away. No conserved phenylalanine or tryptophan ends this CDR3, so it is likely a read error. The rearrangement uses TRBV12-3 or TRBV12-4 and TRBJ2-6, with D hard to call. Between the trimmed V and J ends, which lost 7 bases and 0 bases, there was a span of 10 bases. The CDR3 runs to 15 residues. CDR3 DNA sequence: TGTGCCAGCACCCCAAGGTTCTCTGGGGCCAACGTCCTGACTTCC. It specifies CASTPRFSGANVLTS.

The chain links TRBV11-2 to TRBJ2-7; weak D call: TRBD2 (5 bases). The ends were cut back, 5 bases at V and 9 bases at J, with 17 bases in the middle. In germline, CDR1 is SGHAT, CDR2 FQNNGV. This CDR3 contains 13 residues. CDR3 DNA sequence: TGTGCCAGCAGCCTGTCCCTAGCAGGCGTGCAGTACTTC. Translated: CASSLSLAGVQYF.

On this clonotype itself: This clone may be a read error of a much larger clone one base away. The rearrangement uses TRBV29-1 and TRBJ2-3; 7 positions match TRBD2. The CDR3 extends over 13 amino acids. Germline V gene data show CDR1 as SQVTM and CDR2 as ANQGSEA. V gave up 5 bases and J gave up 6 bases; unmatched junction bases: 8. The CDR3 DNA is TGCAGCGTTCGCGGGAGACGATGGGATACGCAGTATTTT. Its protein product is CSVRGRRWDTQYF.

To note about this clonotype: Germline is not matched at one junction end, which may reflect a read error. V and J are TRBV5-1 and TRBJ2-1; 15 bases are shared with TRBD2. CDR3 length: 18 amino acids. Per germline, CDR1 SGHRS and CDR2 YFSETQ. DNA of the CDR3: TGCGCCAGCAGCGACCGGGGGACTAGCGGGAGGTTGGCCAATGAGCAGTCCTTC. This encodes CASSDRGTSGRLANEQSF.

This clonotype occurred many times. V usage is TRBV29-1 and J usage is TRBJ2-1; perhaps TRBD2 as D (6 bases). CDR1 is SQVTM, CDR2 ANQGSEA, per germline. This CDR3 has 21 amino acids. V was trimmed by 4 bases and J by 1 base, leaving 32 bases between them. The CDR3 sequence is CSVAGATTRPILVGSYNEQFF. Here the CDR3 DNA reads TGCAGCGTTGCCGGTGCCACGACTAGACCCATTTTAGTGGGATCCTACAATGAGCAGTTCTTC.

The chain links TRBV10-3 to TRBJ2-1, with D unresolved. Germline V CDR1 and CDR2: ENHRY, SYGVKD. This CDR3 comprises 15 residues. Trimming stripped 8 bases from V and 8 bases from J, with 22 bases between. The CDR3 loop reads CAISTSVGPNDEQFF. In DNA, the CDR3 is TGTGCCATCTCTACAAGTGTAGGGCCCAATGATGAGCAGTTCTTC.

Regarding this clonotype: A single base separates this from a much larger clone, so it may be a read error. The chain combines TRBV6-1 with TRBJ2-5, with D unclear. Trimming shortened V by 7 bases and J by 1 base, and 13 bases separated the two germline ends. Per germline, CDR1 MNHNS and CDR2 SASEGT. The CDR3 contains 14 residues. This chain's CDR3 is CASNQTGFQETQYF. CDR3 DNA: TGTGCCAGCAATCAAACCGGCTTCCAAGAGACCCAGTACTTC.

In this sample, this clonotype turned up once. A much more abundant neighbour one base away suggests this may be a read error. The chain joins TRBV29-1 to TRBJ1-1, with D possibly TRBD1 on 5 matching bases. The germline V gene has CDR1 SQVTM and CDR2 ANQGSEA. The CDR3 loop spans 13 amino acids. DNA for the CDR3: TGCAGCGTCGCCGGGACGGGAGGGACTGTAGCTTTCTTT. Encoded protein: CSVAGTGGTVAFF. Full variable domain (remainder filled in from reference TRBV29-1 and TRBJ1-1): SAVISQKPSRDICQRGTSLTIQCQVDSQVTMMFWYRQQPGQSLTLIATANQGSEATYESGFVIDKFPISRPNLTFSTLTVSNMSPEDSSIYLCSVAGTGGTVAFFGQGTRLTVV.

In this sample, this clonotype turned up many times. CDR3 loop: CASRRLAEQFF. The CDR3 DNA reads as TGTGCCAGCAGGCGACTAGCGGAACAGTTCTTC. The chain carries TRBV6-5 and TRBJ2-1, with 9 nucleotides matching TRBD2. The junction had 4 bases not matched to a gene; V was cut back by 6 bases and J by 13 bases. Germline loops: CDR1 MNHEY, CDR2 SVGAGI. The CDR3 loop spans 11 amino acids.

V is TRBV11-2 and J is TRBJ2-2, with D perhaps being TRBD1 or TRBD2 (5 bases each). V lost 7 bases to trimming and J lost 1 base, with 13 bases between them. The CDR3 totals 15 residues. Germline CDR1 reads SGHAT; CDR2 reads FQNNGV. CDR3 DNA: TGTGCCAGCAACCCCCGTGGGGGGAACACCGGGGAGCTGTTTTTT. The encoded protein is CASNPRGGNTGELFF.

Worth noting for this clonotype: A much larger clonotype is one base distant, so this may be a read error. This sequence joins TRBV10-3 and TRBJ2-2; 14 nucleotides match TRBD2. This CDR3 has 14 amino acids. Germline V gene lookup returns CDR1 ENHRY and CDR2 SYGVKD. CDR3 region: CAVRGLAGAGELFF. In DNA form, the CDR3 reads TGTGCCGTCAGGGGACTAGCGGGAGCCGGGGAGCTGTTTTTT.

Ten or more counts support this clonotype. The chain recombines TRBV6-6 with TRBJ1-2; tentatively, D is TRBD1 (5 bases). The V end lost 5 bases, the J end lost 8 bases, and 18 bases lay between the germline ends. The CDR3 is made up of 14 amino acids. The germline CDR1 and CDR2 sequences are MNHNY and SVGAGI (reference sequence). Written as DNA, the CDR3 is TGTGCCAGCAGTAGCCAGACGGGGACTTTCGGCTACACCTTC. It yields the protein CASSSQTGTFGYTF.

The rearrangement links TRBV12-5 to TRBJ2-1; TRBD2 is a possible D gene (6 bases). Per the germline V gene, CDR1 is LGHNT and CDR2 is FRNRAP. The CDR3 runs 17 residues. V dropped 1 base and J dropped 7 bases, with 20 bases sitting between them. CDR3 in amino acids: CASGLDKLPGELNEQFF. Written as DNA, the CDR3 is TGTGCTAGTGGTTTGGATAAACTACCGGGAGAATTGAATGAGCAGTTCTTC.

A note on this clonotype: One junction end does not reproduce the germline sequence, and a read error may be involved. This chain uses TRBV4-1 with TRBJ1-1, with 11 positions matching TRBD1. Per the germline V gene, CDR1 is MGHRA and CDR2 is YSYEKL. CDR3 length equals 15 residues. CDR3 sequence reads: CASRRTGQGDTEVFF. The CDR3 nucleotides read TGCGCCAGCAGGCGCACGGGACAGGGGGACACTGAAGTTTTCTTT.

This chain connects TRBV5-1 to TRBJ1-1; D is unresolved. Germline lookup yields CDR1 SGHRS and CDR2 YFSETQ. There are 15 residues in the CDR3. The V gene lost 0 bases and the J gene lost 5 bases, with 14 bases spanning the gap. The CDR3 sequence is CASSLDSFLGTEAFF. The CDR3 nucleotides read TGCGCCAGCAGCTTGGATTCCTTTCTGGGGACTGAAGCTTTCTTT.

Comment on this clonotype: The junction and the germline gene differ at one end; a read error may be behind it. The chain carries TRBV6-5 and TRBJ2-7, with 15 bases that match TRBD2. The germline V gene encodes CDR1 MNHEY and CDR2 SVGAGI. CDR3 length equals 14 residues. DNA for the CDR3: TGTGCCAGCAGCCCGGGACTAGCGGGAGGAAAGCAGTACTTT. Protein product: CASSPGLAGGKQYF.

Concerning this clonotype itself: The CDR3 does not end in the conserved phenylalanine or tryptophan, so this is likely a read error. The chain has TRBV11-3 and TRBJ2-1; 8 bases map to TRBD2. J gave up 5 bases and V 1 base, and 4 bases lay outside the gene matches. The CDR3 totals 15 residues. Germline-derived CDR1 and CDR2 are SGHNT and YENEEA. DNA of the CDR3: TGTGCCAGCAGCTTAGGACTAGCGCGAGACAATGAGCAGTTCTTA. Translation: CASSLGLARDNEQFL.

Concerning this clonotype itself: Sequence at one end of the junction differs from germline and may be a read error. The rearrangement joins TRBV5-5 to TRBJ1-1; D not certain. The germline V gene has CDR1 SGHKS and CDR2 YYEKEE (reference sequence). This CDR3 has 13 residues. The CDR3 spells CVSSLDLNIEAFF. CDR3 bases: TGTGTCAGCAGCCTCGATCTAAACATTGAAGCTTTCTTT.

Ten or more counts support this clonotype. This rearrangement joins TRBV11-1 to TRBJ1-2, with a tentative D call TRBD1 (5 bases). Trimming removed 5 bases at V and 6 bases at J, with 19 bases between. CDR1 is SGHAT and CDR2 is FQDESV in the germline V gene (reference sequence). This CDR3 has 15 amino acids. This CDR3 is CASSRSREAGNGYTF. The CDR3 DNA follows: TGTGCCAGCAGCCGATCCAGGGAGGCTGGGAATGGCTACACCTTC.

Comments on this clonotype: The junction departs from germline at one end; a sequencing error may be responsible. V usage is TRBV28 and J usage is TRBJ2-2; 9 nucleotides align to TRBD1. The CDR3 is 15 amino acids. Germline-derived CDR1 and CDR2 are MDHEN and SYDVKM. CDR3 nucleotide sequence: TGTGCCTGCAGTATTCTACAGGGGGCGACGGGGGAGCTGTTTTTT. It is translated as CACSILQGATGELFF.